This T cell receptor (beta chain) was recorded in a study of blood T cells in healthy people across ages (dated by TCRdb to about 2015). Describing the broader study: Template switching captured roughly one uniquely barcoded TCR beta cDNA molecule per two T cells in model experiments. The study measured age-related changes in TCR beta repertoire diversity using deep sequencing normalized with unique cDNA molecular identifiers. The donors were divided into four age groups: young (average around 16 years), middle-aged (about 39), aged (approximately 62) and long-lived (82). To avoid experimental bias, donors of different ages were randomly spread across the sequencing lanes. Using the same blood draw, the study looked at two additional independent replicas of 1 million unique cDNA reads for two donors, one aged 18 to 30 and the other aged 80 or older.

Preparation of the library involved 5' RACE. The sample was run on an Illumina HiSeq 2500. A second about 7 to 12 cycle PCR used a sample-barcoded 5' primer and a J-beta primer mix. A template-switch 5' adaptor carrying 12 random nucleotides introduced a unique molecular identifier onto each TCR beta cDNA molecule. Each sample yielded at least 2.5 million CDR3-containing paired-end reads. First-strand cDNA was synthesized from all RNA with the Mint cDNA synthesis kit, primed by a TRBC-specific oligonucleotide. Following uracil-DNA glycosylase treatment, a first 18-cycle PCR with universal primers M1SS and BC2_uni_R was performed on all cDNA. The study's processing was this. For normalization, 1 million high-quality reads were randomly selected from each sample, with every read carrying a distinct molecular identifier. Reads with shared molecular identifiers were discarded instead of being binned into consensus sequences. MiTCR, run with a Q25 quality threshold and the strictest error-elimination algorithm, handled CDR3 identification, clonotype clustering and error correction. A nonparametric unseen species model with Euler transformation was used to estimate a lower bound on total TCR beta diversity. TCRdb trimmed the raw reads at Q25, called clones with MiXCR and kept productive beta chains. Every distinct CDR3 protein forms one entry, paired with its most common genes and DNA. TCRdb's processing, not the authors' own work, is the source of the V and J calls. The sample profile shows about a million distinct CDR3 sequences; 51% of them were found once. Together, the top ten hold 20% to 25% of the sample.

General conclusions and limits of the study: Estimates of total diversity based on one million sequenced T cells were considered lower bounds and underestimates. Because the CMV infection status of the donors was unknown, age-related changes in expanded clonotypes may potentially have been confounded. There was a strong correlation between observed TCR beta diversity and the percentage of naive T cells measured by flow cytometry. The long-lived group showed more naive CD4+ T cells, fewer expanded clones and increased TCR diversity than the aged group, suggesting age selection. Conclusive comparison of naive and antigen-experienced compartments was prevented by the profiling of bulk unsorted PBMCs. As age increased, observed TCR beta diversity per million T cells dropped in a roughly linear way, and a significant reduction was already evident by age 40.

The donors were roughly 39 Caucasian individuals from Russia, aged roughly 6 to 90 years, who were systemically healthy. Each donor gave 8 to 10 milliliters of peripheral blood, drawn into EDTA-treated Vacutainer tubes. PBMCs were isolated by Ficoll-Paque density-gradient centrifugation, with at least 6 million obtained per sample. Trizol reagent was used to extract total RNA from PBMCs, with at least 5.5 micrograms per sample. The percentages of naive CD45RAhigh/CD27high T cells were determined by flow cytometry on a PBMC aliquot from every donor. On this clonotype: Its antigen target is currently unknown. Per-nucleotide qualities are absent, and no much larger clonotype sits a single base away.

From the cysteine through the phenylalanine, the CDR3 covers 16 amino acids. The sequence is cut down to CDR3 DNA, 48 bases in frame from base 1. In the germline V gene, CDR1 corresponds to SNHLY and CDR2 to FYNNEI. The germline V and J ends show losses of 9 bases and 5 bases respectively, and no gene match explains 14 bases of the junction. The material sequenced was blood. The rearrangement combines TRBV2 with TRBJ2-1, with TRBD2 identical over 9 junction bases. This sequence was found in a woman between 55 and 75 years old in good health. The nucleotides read TGTGCCAGAGCCAGGTTAGCGGGAGCTGCTCACAATGAGCAGTTCTTC. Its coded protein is CARARLAGAAHNEQFF.